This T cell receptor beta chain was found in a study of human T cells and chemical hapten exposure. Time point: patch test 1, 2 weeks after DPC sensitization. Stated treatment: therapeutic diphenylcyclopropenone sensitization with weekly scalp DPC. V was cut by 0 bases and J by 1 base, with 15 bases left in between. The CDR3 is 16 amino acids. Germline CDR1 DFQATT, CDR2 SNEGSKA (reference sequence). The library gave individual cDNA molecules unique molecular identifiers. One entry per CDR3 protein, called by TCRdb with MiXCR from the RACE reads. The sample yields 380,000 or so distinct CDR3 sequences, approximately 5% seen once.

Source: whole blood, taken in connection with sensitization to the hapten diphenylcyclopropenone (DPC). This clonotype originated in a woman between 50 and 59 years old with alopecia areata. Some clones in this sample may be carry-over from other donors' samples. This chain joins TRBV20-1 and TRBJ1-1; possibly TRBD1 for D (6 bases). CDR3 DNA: TGCAGTGCTAGAGATTGGGGCAGGGGTCAGAACACTGAAGCTTTCTTT. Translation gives CSARDWGRGQNTEAFF.